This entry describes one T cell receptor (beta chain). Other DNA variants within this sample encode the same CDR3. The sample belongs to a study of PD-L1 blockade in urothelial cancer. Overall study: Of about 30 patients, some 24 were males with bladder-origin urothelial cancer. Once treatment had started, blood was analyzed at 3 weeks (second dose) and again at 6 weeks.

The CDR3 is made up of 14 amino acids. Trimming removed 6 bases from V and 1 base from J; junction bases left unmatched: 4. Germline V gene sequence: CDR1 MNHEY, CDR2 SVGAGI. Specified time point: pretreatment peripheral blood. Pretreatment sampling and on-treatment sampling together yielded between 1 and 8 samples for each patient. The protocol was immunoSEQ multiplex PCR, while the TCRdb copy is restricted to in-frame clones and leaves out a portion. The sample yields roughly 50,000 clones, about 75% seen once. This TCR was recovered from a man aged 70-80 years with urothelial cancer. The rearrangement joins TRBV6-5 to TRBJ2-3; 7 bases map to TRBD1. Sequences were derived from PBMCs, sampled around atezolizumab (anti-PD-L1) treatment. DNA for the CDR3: TGTGCCAGCAGACCCGGACAGGGCACAGATACGCAGTATTTT. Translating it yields CASRPGQGTDTQYF.